The 21 T cell receptor beta chains below all came from one sample that was sequenced in a study of T cell responses to AZD1222 COVID-19 vaccine. This table comes from immunoSEQ multiplex PCR, and its TCRdb copy is limited to in-frame clones, with some not included. The sample includes about 180,000 clones, less than 90% of them seen just once. Source: peripheral blood, taken on day 0 of AZD1222 vaccination. The receptors derive from an adult in good health.

This CDR3 is CASSPEPGRDSYEQYF. CDR3 DNA sequence: TGCGCCAGCAGCCCGGAACCGGGACGGGACTCCTACGAGCAGTACTTC. V usage is TRBV5-1 and J usage is TRBJ2-7; either TRBD1 or TRBD2 may supply D (5 bases each). Trimming took off 4 bases at V and 0 bases at J, with 17 bases between the two ends. Germline CDR1 is SGHRS and CDR2 is YFSETQ. CDR3 length: 16 residues.

The V gene is TRBV5-5, the J gene TRBJ1-3, with D maybe TRBD1 (5 bases). The CDR3 contains 16 residues. V lost 2 bases and J lost 2, with 14 bases in between. The germline CDR1 and CDR2 sequences are SGHKS and YYEKEE (reference sequence). The CDR3 region is CASSFITGGPGNTIYF. CDR3 coding DNA: TGTGCCAGCAGCTTCATAACCGGGGGTCCTGGAAACACCATATATTTT.

To note about this clone: The sample holds other DNA sequences that translate to the same CDR3. The chain links TRBV19 to TRBJ1-5; no clear D. Trimming shortened V by 3 bases and J by 3 bases, and 3 bases separated the two germline ends. The CDR3 is made up of 12 amino acids. Germline V gives CDR1 LNHDA, CDR2 SQIVND (reference sequence). CDR3 amino acids: CASSISNQPQHF. DNA of the CDR3: TGTGCCAGTAGTATTTCCAATCAGCCCCAGCATTTT. Supplemented by reference TRBV19 and TRBJ1-5, the full variable domain reads DGGITQSPKYLFRKEGQNVTLSCEQNLNHDAMYWYRQDPGQGLRLIYYSQIVNDFQKGDIAEGYSVSREKKESFPLTVTSAQKNPTAFYLCASSISNQPQHFGDGTRLSIL.

This chain links TRBV5-1 with TRBJ2-5; the D gene is possibly TRBD2 (6 bases). Trimming removed 0 bases from V and 2 bases from J, with 17 bases in between. Looked up from germline, CDR1 is SGHRS and CDR2 is YFSETQ. This CDR3 spans 17 amino acids. The chain's CDR3 is CASSLDAGQVPQETQYF. CDR3 DNA sequence: TGCGCCAGCAGCTTGGATGCGGGGCAGGTCCCACAAGAGACCCAGTACTTC.

The chain joins TRBV6-5 to TRBJ2-5; D is perhaps TRBD1 or TRBD2 (5 bases each). Germline CDR1 and CDR2: MNHEY and SVGAGI. This CDR3 is 14 amino acids long. Trimming shortened V by 1 base and J by 1 base, and 7 bases separated the two germline ends. Written as DNA, the CDR3 is TGTGCCAGCAGTTACTACGGGACCCAAGAGACCCAGTACTTC. This translates into CASSYYGTQETQYF.

The gene calls are TRBV6-6 and TRBJ1-2; 10 bases fit TRBD1. CDR1 is MNHNY, CDR2 SVGAGI, per germline (reference sequence). This CDR3 region has 18 residues. The trim removed 5 bases at V and 0 bases at J, leaving 12 bases unmatched. This CDR3 reads CASSRPGTGVNANYGYTF. CDR3 nucleotide sequence: TGTGCCAGCAGTCGCCCCGGGACAGGGGTCAACGCTAACTATGGCTACACCTTC.

The chain employs TRBV6-4 and TRBJ1-2; weak D call: TRBD1 (6 bases). The CDR3 consists of 13 residues. CDR1 and CDR2 (germline): MRHNA, SNTAGT. Trimming cost V 0 bases and J 7 bases, with 9 bases left between them. For the CDR3, the DNA is TGTGCCAGCAGTGACTCGGCAGGGGCTGGCTACACCTTC. Protein: CASSDSAGAGYTF.

The chain joins TRBV6-5 to TRBJ1-1; 9 nucleotides match TRBD1. The CDR3 spans 15 residues. V trimming: 5 bases; J trimming: 5 bases; junction bases outside the gene matches: 9. Germline CDR1 and CDR2: MNHEY and SVGAGI. The chain's CDR3 is CASSLTGTGNTEAFF. The CDR3 DNA follows: TGTGCCAGCAGTCTCACCGGGACAGGGAATACTGAAGCTTTCTTT.

This sequence joins TRBV9 and TRBJ2-5, with D unresolved. The CDR3 has 13 residues. V lost 4 bases and J lost 1, with 8 bases in between. Germline values: CDR1 SGDLS, CDR2 YYNGEE. The CDR3 sequence: CASSPQPQETQYF. In DNA form, the CDR3 reads TGTGCCAGCAGCCCTCAGCCCCAAGAGACCCAGTACTTC.

In this sample, this clone turned up a few times. This chain connects TRBV18 to TRBJ2-1; 7 bases fit TRBD1. This CDR3 is built from 15 residues. Germline V gene data show CDR1 as KGHSH and CDR2 as LQKENI. The V segment lost 5 bases and the J segment 6 bases; nucleotides outside the gene matches: 10. Written as DNA, the CDR3 is TGTGCCAGCTCAGACTTGCCAGGGGGTGTCAATGAGCAGTTCTTC. The encoded protein is CASSDLPGGVNEQFF.

The J gene is TRBJ2-2, the V gene TRBV2; possible D gene TRBD1, 6 bases. CDR1 SNHLY and CDR2 FYNNEI come from the germline V gene. V gave up 5 bases and J gave up 0 bases, with 16 bases separating them. This CDR3 has 17 residues. The CDR3, as DNA: TGTGCCAGCAGTCGTCCTTCGACAGGTCCGAACACCGGGGAGCTGTTTTTT. Its protein product is CASSRPSTGPNTGELFF.

This clone was seen just once. The chain combines TRBV20-1 with TRBJ1-5; D is unclear. The CDR3 runs to 13 residues. Germline CDR1 DFQATT, CDR2 SNEGSKA (reference sequence). The V and J ends lost 3 bases and 1 base respectively, with 7 bases between them. CDR3 loop: CSASGRSNQPQHF. The DNA for the CDR3 is TGCAGTGCTAGTGGGCGGAGCAATCAGCCCCAGCATTTT.

The DNA for the CDR3 is TGTGCCAGCAGGCCACCGGGACTAGCTGGCCTAGAGCAGTTCTTC. Residues: CASRPPGLAGLEQFF. The V and J genes are TRBV27 and TRBJ2-1; TRBD2 agrees at 9 bases. The CDR3 has 15 amino acids. Germline V gives CDR1 MNHEY, CDR2 SMNVEV (reference sequence). V was pared by 6 bases and J by 10 bases, with 13 bases of the junction left unmatched.

DNA for the CDR3: TGTGCCAGCAGCGGCAAGGGATCTGCCGAGCAGTACTTC. Residues: CASSGKGSAEQYF. The rearrangement links TRBV12-3 or TRBV12-4 to TRBJ2-7; D remains ambiguous. This CDR3 spans 13 amino acids. V lost 6 bases, J lost 6 bases, and 15 bases lay in between.

This clone was detected only a few times. This sequence joins TRBV2 and TRBJ2-3; no reliable D call. CDR1 and CDR2 from the germline V gene are SNHLY and FYNNEI. This CDR3 has 15 residues. V lost 6 bases and J lost 3, with 16 bases in between. CDR3 protein: CASRSQFISTDTQYF. CDR3 sequence (DNA): TGTGCCAGCAGGAGCCAGTTTATTAGTACAGATACGCAGTATTTT.

The J gene is TRBJ1-6, the V gene TRBV7-2; unclear D gene. Deletions cut 11 bases from V and 6 bases from J, with 14 bases between. This CDR3 has 13 amino acids. Germline V lookup: CDR1 SGHTA, CDR2 FQGNSA. The CDR3 reads CAGQGIRNSPLHF. In DNA form, the CDR3 reads TGTGCCGGCCAAGGGATTCGTAATTCACCCCTCCACTTT.

V is TRBV30 and J is TRBJ1-3; D call uncertain. Germline CDR1 reads GTSNPN; CDR2 reads SVGIG (reference sequence). V dropped 5 bases and J dropped 3 bases, with 11 bases sitting between them. The CDR3 runs to 13 residues. The CDR3 DNA reads as TGTGCCTGGTCAATAGGCCGTGGAAACACCATATATTTT. Translated, it gives CAWSIGRGNTIYF.

The V gene is TRBV6-5, the J gene TRBJ1-3; D is unresolved. V was cut by 2 bases and J by 0 bases, with 5 bases left in between. The length of the CDR3 is 14 residues. Germline V lookup: CDR1 MNHEY, CDR2 SVGAGI. In DNA form, the CDR3 reads TGTGCCAGCAGTTACGGAAGCTCTGGAAACACCATATATTTT. Its translation is CASSYGSSGNTIYF.

This clone has just a few counts. V and J are TRBV28 and TRBJ1-5, with 12 bases fitting TRBD1. With V trimmed by 4 bases and J by 5 bases, 3 bases remained unmatched. There are 15 residues in the CDR3. Germline lookup yields CDR1 MDHEN and CDR2 SYDVKM. DNA of the CDR3: TGTGCCAGCAGTTGGGACAGGGGGCGGGATCAGCCCCAGCATTTT. Amino acid sequence: CASSWDRGRDQPQHF.

The chain combines TRBV5-4 with TRBJ2-2; 8 bases agree with TRBD1. The CDR3 length is 15 residues. The trim removed 2 bases at V and 2 bases at J, leaving 2 bases unmatched. Germline V gene sequence: CDR1 SGHNT, CDR2 YYREEE (reference sequence). The DNA of the CDR3 is TGTGCCAGCAGCTTTGGACAGGGTAACACCGGGGAGCTGTTTTTT. Its protein product is CASSFGQGNTGELFF.

The DNA for the CDR3 is TGTGCCAGCAGCCTGGCCGGGGCTGGAAACACCATATATTTT. Protein sequence: CASSLAGAGNTIYF. The genes are TRBV7-9 and TRBJ1-3, with D uncertain. The CDR3 is 14 amino acids. Trimming removed 5 bases at V and 2 bases at J, with 10 bases between. CDR1 is SEHNR, CDR2 FQNEAQ, per germline (reference sequence). The entire variable domain, with the rest obtained from reference TRBV7-9 and TRBJ1-3, is as follows: DTGVSQNPRHKITKRGQNVTFRCDPISEHNRLYWYRQTLGQGPEFLTYFQNEAQLEKSRLLSDRFSAERPKGSFSTLEIQRTEQGDSAMYLCASSLAGAGNTIYFGEGSWLTVV.